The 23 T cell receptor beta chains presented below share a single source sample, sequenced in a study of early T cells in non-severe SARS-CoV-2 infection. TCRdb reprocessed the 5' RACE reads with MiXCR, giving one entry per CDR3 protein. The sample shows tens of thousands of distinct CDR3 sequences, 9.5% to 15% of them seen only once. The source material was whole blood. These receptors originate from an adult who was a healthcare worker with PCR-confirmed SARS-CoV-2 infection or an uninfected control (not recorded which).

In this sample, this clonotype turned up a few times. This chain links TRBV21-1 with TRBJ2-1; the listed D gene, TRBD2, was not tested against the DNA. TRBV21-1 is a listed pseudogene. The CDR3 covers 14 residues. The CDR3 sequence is CASSKDGPSGEQFF. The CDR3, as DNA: TGTGCCAGCAGCAAAGACGGCCCTTCGGGGGAGCAGTTCTTC.

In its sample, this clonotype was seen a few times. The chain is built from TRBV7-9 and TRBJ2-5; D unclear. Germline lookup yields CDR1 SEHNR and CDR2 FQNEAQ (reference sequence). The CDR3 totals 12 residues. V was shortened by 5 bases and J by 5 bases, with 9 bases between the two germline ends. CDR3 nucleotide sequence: TGTGCCAGCAGCCGATTCGAGGAGACCCAGTACTTC. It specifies CASSRFEETQYF. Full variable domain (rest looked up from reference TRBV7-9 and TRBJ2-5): DTGVSQNPRHKITKRGQNVTFRCDPISEHNRLYWYRQTLGQGPEFLTYFQNEAQLEKSRLLSDRFSAERPKGSFSTLEIQRTEQGDSAMYLCASSRFEETQYFGPGTRLLVL.

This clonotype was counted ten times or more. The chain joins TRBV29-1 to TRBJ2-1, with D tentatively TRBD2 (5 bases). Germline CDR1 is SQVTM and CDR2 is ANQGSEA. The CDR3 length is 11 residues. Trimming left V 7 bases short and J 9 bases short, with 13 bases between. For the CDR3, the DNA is TGCAGCGCCGGGATTATGGGTGAGCAGTTCTTC. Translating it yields CSAGIMGEQFF.

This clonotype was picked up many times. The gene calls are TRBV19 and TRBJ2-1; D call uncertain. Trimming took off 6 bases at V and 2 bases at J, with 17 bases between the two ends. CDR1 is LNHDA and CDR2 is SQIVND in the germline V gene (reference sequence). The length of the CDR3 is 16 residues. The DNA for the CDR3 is TGTGCCAGTAGACCTACGAGGAGTTTACCCTACAATGAGCAGTTCTTC. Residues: CASRPTRSLPYNEQFF.

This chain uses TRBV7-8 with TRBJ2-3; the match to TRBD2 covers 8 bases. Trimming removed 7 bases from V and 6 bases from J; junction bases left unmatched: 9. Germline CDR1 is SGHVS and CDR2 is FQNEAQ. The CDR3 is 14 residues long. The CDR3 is CASMREAGADTQYF. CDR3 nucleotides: TGTGCCAGCATGAGGGAAGCGGGAGCCGATACGCAGTATTTT.

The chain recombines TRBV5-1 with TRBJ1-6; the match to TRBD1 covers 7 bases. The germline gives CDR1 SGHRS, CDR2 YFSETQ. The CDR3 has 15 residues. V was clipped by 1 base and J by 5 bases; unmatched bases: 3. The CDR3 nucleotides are TGCGCCAGCAGCTTGACGGGACAGAATAATTCACCCCTCCACTTT. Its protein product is CASSLTGQNNSPLHF.

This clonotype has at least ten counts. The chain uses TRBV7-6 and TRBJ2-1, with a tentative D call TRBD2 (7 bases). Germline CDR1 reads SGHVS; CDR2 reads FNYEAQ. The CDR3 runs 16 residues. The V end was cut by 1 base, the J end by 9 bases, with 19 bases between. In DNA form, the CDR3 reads TGTGCCAGCAGCTTAGGCAGGACCATTAGGGGGGGTGAGCAGTTCTTC. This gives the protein CASSLGRTIRGGEQFF.

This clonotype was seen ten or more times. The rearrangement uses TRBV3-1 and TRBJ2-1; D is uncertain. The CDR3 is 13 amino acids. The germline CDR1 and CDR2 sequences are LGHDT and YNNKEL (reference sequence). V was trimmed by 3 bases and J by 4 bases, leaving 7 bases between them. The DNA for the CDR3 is TGTGCCAGCAGCCACCAGGTTTACAATGAGCAGTTCTTC. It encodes CASSHQVYNEQFF.

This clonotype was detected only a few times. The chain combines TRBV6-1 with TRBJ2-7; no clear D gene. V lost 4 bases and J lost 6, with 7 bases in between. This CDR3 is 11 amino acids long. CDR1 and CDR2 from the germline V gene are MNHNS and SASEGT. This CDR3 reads CASSAGREQYF. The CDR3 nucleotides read TGTGCCAGCAGTGCCGGACGCGAGCAGTACTTC.

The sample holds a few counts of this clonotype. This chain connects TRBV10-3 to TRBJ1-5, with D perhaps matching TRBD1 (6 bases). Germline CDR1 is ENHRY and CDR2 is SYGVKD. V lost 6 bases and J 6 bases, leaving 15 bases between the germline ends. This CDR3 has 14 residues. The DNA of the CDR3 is TGTGCCATCAGGCGACAGGACCGGGTTCAGCCCCAGCATTTT. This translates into CAIRRQDRVQPQHF.

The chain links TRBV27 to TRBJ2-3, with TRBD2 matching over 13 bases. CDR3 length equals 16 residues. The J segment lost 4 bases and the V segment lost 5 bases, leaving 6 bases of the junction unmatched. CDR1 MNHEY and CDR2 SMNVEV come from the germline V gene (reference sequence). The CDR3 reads CASSEGTSGISDTQYF. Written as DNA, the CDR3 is TGTGCCAGCAGTGAGGGGACTAGCGGGATCTCAGATACGCAGTATTTT.

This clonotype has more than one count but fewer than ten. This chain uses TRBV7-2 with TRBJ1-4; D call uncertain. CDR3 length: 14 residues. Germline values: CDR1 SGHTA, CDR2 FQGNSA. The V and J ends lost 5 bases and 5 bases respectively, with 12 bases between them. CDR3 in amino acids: CASSLQAGNEKLFF. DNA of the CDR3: TGTGCCAGCAGCCTCCAGGCGGGGAATGAAAAACTGTTTTTT.

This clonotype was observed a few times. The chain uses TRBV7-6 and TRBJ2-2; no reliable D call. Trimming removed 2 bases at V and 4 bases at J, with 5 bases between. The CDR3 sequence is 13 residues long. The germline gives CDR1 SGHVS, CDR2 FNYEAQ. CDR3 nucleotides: TGTGCCAGCAGCTTATTAACCACCGGGGAGCTGTTTTTT. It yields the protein CASSLLTTGELFF. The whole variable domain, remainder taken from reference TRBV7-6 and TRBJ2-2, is GAGVSQSPRYKVTKRGQDVALRCDPISGHVSLYWYRQALGQGPEFLTYFNYEAQQDKSGLPNDRFSAERPEGSISTLTIQRTEQRDSAMYRCASSLLTTGELFFGEGSRLTVL.

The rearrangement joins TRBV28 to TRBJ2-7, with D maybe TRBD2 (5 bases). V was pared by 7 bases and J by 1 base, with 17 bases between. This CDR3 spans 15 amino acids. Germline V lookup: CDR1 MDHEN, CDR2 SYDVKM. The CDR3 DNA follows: TGTGCCAGCACCACCGCCAGTAGGGAGTCCTACGAGCAGTACTTC. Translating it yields CASTTASRESYEQYF.

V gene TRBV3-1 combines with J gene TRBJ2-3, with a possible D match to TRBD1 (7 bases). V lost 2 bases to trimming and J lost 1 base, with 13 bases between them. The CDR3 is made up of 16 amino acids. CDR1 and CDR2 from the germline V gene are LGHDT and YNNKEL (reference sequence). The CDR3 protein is CASSQPQGGGTDTQYF. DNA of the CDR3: TGTGCCAGCAGCCAACCCCAGGGGGGCGGCACAGATACGCAGTATTTT.

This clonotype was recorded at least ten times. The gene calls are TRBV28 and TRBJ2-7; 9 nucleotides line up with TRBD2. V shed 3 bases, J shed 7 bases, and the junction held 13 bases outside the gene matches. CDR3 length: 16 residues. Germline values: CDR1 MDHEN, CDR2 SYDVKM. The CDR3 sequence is CASSLSGGLAAREQYF. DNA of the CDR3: TGTGCCAGCAGTTTGAGTGGGGGACTAGCAGCAAGAGAGCAGTACTTC.

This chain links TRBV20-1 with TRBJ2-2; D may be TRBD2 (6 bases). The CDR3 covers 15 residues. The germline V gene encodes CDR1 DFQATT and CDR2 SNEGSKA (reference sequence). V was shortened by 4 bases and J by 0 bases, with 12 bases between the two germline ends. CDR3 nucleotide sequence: TGCAGTGCTACCCGGGACTCCTCGAACACCGGGGAGCTGTTTTTT. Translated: CSATRDSSNTGELFF.

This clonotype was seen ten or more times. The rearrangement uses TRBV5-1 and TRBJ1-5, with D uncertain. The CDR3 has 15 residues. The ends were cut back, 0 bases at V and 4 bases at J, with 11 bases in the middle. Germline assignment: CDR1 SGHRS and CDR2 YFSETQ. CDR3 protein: CASSLEPGGNQPQHF. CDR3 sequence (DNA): TGCGCCAGCAGCTTGGAACCCGGAGGGAATCAGCCCCAGCATTTT.

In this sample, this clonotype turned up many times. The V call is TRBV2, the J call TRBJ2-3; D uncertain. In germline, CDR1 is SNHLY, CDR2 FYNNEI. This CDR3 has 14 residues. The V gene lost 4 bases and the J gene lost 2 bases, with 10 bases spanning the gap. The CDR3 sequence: CASSVNRDTDTQYF. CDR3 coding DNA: TGTGCCAGCAGTGTAAACAGAGACACAGATACGCAGTATTTT.

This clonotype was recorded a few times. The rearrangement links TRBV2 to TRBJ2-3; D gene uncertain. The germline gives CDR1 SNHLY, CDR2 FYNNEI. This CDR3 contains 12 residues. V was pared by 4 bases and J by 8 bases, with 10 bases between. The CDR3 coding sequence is TGTGCCAGCAGTGTTAGGTCGGGTACGCAGTATTTT. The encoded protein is CASSVRSGTQYF.

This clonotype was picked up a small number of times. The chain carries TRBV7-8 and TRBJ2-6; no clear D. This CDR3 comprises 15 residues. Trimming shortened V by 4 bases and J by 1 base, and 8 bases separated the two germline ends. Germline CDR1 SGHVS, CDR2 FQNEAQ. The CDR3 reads CASSSQESGANVLTF. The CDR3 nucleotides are TGTGCCAGCAGCTCGCAGGAATCTGGGGCCAACGTCCTGACTTTC.

The CDR3 protein is CSAGSGRLPPDTQYF. Written as DNA, the CDR3 is TGCAGTGCTGGCAGCGGCAGGCTCCCGCCAGATACGCAGTATTTT. The V and J genes are TRBV20-1 and TRBJ2-3, with a weak D call TRBD2 (5 bases). Trimming stripped 5 bases from V and 4 bases from J, with 19 bases between. The length of the CDR3 is 15 residues. Germline V lookup: CDR1 DFQATT, CDR2 SNEGSKA (reference sequence).

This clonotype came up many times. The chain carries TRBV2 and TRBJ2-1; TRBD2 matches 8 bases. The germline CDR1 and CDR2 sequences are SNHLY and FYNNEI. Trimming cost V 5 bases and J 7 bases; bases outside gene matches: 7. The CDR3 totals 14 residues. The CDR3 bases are TGTGCCAGCAGTCTTCAGCGGGAGACGAATGAGCAGTTCTTC. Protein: CASSLQRETNEQFF. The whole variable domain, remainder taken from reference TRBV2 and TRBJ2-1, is EPEVTQTPSHQVTQMGQEVILRCVPISNHLYFYWYRQILGQKVEFLVSFYNNEISEKSEIFDDQFSVERPDGSNFTLKIRSTKLEDSAMYFCASSLQRETNEQFFGPGTRLTVL.